Sequencing of this T cell receptor (beta chain) was carried out in a study of cytomegalovirus exposure and HLA in healthy donors. This CDR3 is built from 11 residues. V lost 6 bases and J lost 3, with 5 bases in between. The germline gives CDR1 KGHSH, CDR2 LQKENI. Worth noting for this clone: Its specificity is not known.

Points from the study as a whole: Sequencing likely produced, as an artifact, a cluster of highly shared sequence variants. In a later analysis, CMV-associated beta chains were mostly HLA-associated, it appeared. As was reported, the HLA-A and HLA-B alleles of most subjects were accurately predicted from TCR beta sequences.

Primers: 60 Vbeta forward and 13 Jbeta reverse. Using immunoSEQ multiplex PCR, the repertoire was profiled, and TCRdb retains in-frame clones only, with some absent. The sample has 130,000 to 150,000 clones; less than 85% are singletons. The chain employs TRBV18 and TRBJ2-5; D not resolved. The sample was PBMCs. The clonotype comes from a woman between 45 and 65 years old in good health and CMV-seropositive. The CDR3: CASSSEETQYF. Written as DNA, the CDR3 is TGTGCCAGCTCGTCTGAAGAGACCCAGTACTTC.